This passage covers 21 T cell receptor beta chains from one sample sequenced in a study of blood T cell repertoires in COVID-19 (dated by TCRdb to about 2020). Preparation of the library involved the immunoSEQ multiplex PCR assay. In its TCRdb copy, this immuneACCESS table keeps in-frame sequences only and misses some clones. Where compared with another copy, unresolved V genes explain less than half of these, and the others have no known cause. The sample includes a few hundred thousand clones, with 75% to 90% observed a single time. Clones ranked in the top ten supply approximately 3.3% of the sample. The sequencing input was peripheral blood. All receptors come from a woman between 40 and 50 years old with acute or convalescent COVID-19.

The rearrangement uses TRBV5-1 and TRBJ1-1; D possibly corresponds to TRBD1 (5 bases). CDR1 SGHRS and CDR2 YFSETQ come from the germline V gene. CDR3 length: 14 amino acids. Trimming stripped 2 bases from V and 3 bases from J, with 11 bases between. The CDR3 region is CASSFNVRDTEAFF. The CDR3 nucleotides are TGCGCCAGCAGCTTTAACGTCAGGGACACTGAAGCTTTCTTT.

Here the CDR3 reads CASSEAGGGASNQPQHF. CDR3 in DNA: TGTGCCAGCAGTGAAGCTGGCGGGGGGGCGAGCAATCAGCCCCAGCATTTT. The chain is built from TRBV6-1 and TRBJ1-5; possible D gene TRBD1, 6 bases. Trimming took off 0 bases at V and 1 base at J, with 13 bases between the two ends. The CDR3 sequence is 17 residues long. Germline V CDR1 and CDR2: MNHNS, SASEGT.

The genes are TRBV7-9 and TRBJ2-3; 15 positions agree with TRBD2. V lost 3 bases, J lost 1 base, and 5 bases stayed unmatched. Germline V gene data show CDR1 as SEHNR and CDR2 as FQNEAQ (reference sequence). This CDR3 contains 18 residues. The CDR3 DNA reads as TGTGCCAGCAGCTTGGGACTAGCGGGGGGCCCGGGCACAGATACGCAGTATTTT. Amino acid sequence: CASSLGLAGGPGTDTQYF.

V usage is TRBV4-1 and J usage is TRBJ1-3; 10 bases agree with TRBD1. With 3 bases clipped from V and 3 bases from J, the junction kept 5 bases outside the gene matches. CDR3 length: 16 residues. Germline loops: CDR1 MGHRA, CDR2 YSYEKL. The CDR3 is CASSQGGQGSGNTIYF. The CDR3 nucleotides are TGCGCCAGCAGCCAGGGGGGACAGGGGAGTGGAAACACCATATATTTT.

The chain couples TRBV6-5 to TRBJ1-4; tentatively, D is TRBD1 (5 bases). The CDR3 contains 15 residues. V lost 0 bases, J lost 6 bases, and 11 bases lay in between. Germline V gives CDR1 MNHEY, CDR2 SVGAGI. The CDR3 nucleotides are TGTGCCAGCAGTTACTCTCCAGGGTCATATGAAAAACTGTTTTTT. This codes for CASSYSPGSYEKLFF.

V and J are TRBV6-5 and TRBJ1-4, with 7 bases matching TRBD1. The CDR3 consists of 15 residues. Trimming at V came to 7 bases and at J to 3 bases, leaving 8 bases not matched to a gene. In germline, CDR1 is MNHEY, CDR2 SVGAGI. The CDR3 region has the DNA TGTGCCAGCATTCGACAGGGAGGATCTAATGAAAAACTGTTTTTT. Its translation is CASIRQGGSNEKLFF.

The gene calls are TRBV30 and TRBJ2-2; no definite D call. Trimming pared 5 bases from V and 0 bases from J, leaving 10 bases between. The CDR3 consists of 14 residues. CDR1 GTSNPN and CDR2 SVGIG come from the germline V gene (reference sequence). CDR3 sequence (DNA): TGTGCCTGGCACACCAACACGAACACCGGGGAGCTGTTTTTT. The encoded protein is CAWHTNTNTGELFF.

A single count supports this clone. The gene calls are TRBV9 and TRBJ2-3; 9 bases fit TRBD2. The germline gives CDR1 SGDLS, CDR2 YYNGEE. There are 14 residues in the CDR3. J lost 4 bases, V lost 5 bases, and 5 bases had no gene match. The CDR3 region is CASSAGGYPDTQYF. The CDR3, as DNA: TGTGCCAGCAGTGCGGGGGGGTACCCAGATACGCAGTATTTT.

This clone is a singleton in its sample. The sample carries other DNA sequences with the same CDR3. CDR3 region: CASSLGTGNTEAFF. CDR3 DNA sequence: TGTGCCAGCAGTCTCGGGACAGGGAACACTGAAGCTTTCTTT. The chain is built from TRBV6-5 and TRBJ1-1; TRBD1 agrees at 8 bases. The CDR3 length is 14 residues. Trimming took 5 bases from V and 1 from J; bases not matched to a gene: 3. CDR1 is MNHEY and CDR2 is SVGAGI in the germline V gene.

The chain joins TRBV7-8 to TRBJ1-1; TRBD1 is a possible D gene (6 bases). Per germline, CDR1 SGHVS and CDR2 FQNEAQ. CDR3 size: 16 residues. Between the trimmed V and J ends, which lost 5 bases and 5 bases, there was a span of 21 bases. CDR3 nucleotides: TGTGCCAGCAGCCACCGCCGGGGAGGGGGTAGGACTGAAGCTTTCTTT. This codes for CASSHRRGGGRTEAFF.

This chain uses TRBV5-1 with TRBJ2-1; 7 bases match TRBD1. The CDR3 sequence is 14 residues long. V dropped 0 bases and J dropped 8; count of bases not matched to a gene: 5. Germline values: CDR1 SGHRS, CDR2 YFSETQ. The CDR3 DNA reads TGCGCCAGCAGCTTGGCTTCAACAGGGGATGAGCAGTTCTTC. This translates into CASSLASTGDEQFF.

V usage is TRBV3-1 (or the pseudogene TRBV3-2) and J usage is TRBJ2-2; D ambiguous. This CDR3 comprises 14 residues. CDR1 and CDR2 from the germline V gene are LGHDT and YNNKEL (reference sequence). Trimming shortened V by 4 bases and J by 8 bases, and 14 bases separated the two germline ends. This CDR3 reads CASSLRGASGELFF. CDR3 nucleotides: TGTGCCAGCAGCCTACGAGGAGCGTCTGGGGAGCTGTTTTTT.

CDR3 DNA sequence: TGTGCCAGCAGCTTAGTTCTAGCATTAGGACGGAGCACAGATACGCAGTATTTT. It yields the protein CASSLVLALGRSTDTQYF. The chain couples TRBV7-6 to TRBJ2-3; a weak D match, TRBD2 (5 bases). Between the trimmed V and J ends, which lost 1 base and 0 bases, there was a span of 17 bases. This CDR3 has 18 residues. The germline V gene encodes CDR1 SGHVS and CDR2 FNYEAQ.

The V gene is TRBV5-6, the J gene TRBJ2-3; D is uncertain. CDR1 is SGHDT and CDR2 is YYEEEE in the germline V gene. V lost 2 bases to trimming and J lost 5 bases, with 9 bases between them. The CDR3 totals 13 residues. The CDR3 spells CASSFPHLDTQYF. The CDR3 DNA follows: TGTGCCAGCAGCTTTCCCCATTTAGATACGCAGTATTTT. The variable domain in full, completed from reference TRBV5-6 and TRBJ2-3, reads DAGVTQSPTHLIKTRGQQVTLRCSPKSGHDTVSWYQQALGQGPQFIFQYYEEEERQRGNFPDRFSGHQFPNYSSELNVNALLLGDSALYLCASSFPHLDTQYFGPGTRLTVL.

The rearrangement joins TRBV2 to TRBJ2-7; no clear D gene. This CDR3 contains 12 residues. Trimming cost V 5 bases and J 5 bases, with 10 bases left between them. The germline gives CDR1 SNHLY, CDR2 FYNNEI. CDR3 DNA sequence: TGTGCCAGCAGTCCCATGGGCGACGAGCAGTACGTC. Translated, it gives CASSPMGDEQYV.

The V gene is TRBV9, the J gene TRBJ1-3, with TRBD1 matching 9 bases. The CDR3 is 15 residues long. The V segment lost 0 bases and the J segment 6 bases; nucleotides outside the gene matches: 4. In germline, CDR1 is SGDLS, CDR2 YYNGEE. The CDR3: CASSVEGQGLNTIYF. DNA for the CDR3: TGTGCCAGCAGCGTAGAGGGACAGGGACTAAACACCATATATTTT. The full variable domain, completed using reference TRBV9 and TRBJ1-3, is DSGVTQTPKHLITATGQRVTLRCSPRSGDLSVYWYQQSLDQGLQFLIQYYNGEERAKGNILERFSAQQFPDLHSELNLSSLELGDSALYFCASSVEGQGLNTIYFGEGSWLTVV.

V usage is TRBV11-2 and J usage is TRBJ1-1; 9 bases match TRBD1. There are 16 residues in the CDR3. Germline assignment: CDR1 SGHAT and CDR2 FQNNGV. V was clipped by 5 bases and J by 4 bases; unmatched bases: 11. CDR3 loop: CASSPIRDRAGTEAFF. The CDR3 DNA reads TGTGCCAGCAGCCCCATCCGGGACAGGGCTGGCACTGAAGCTTTCTTT.

A word on this clone: The sample contains more than one DNA sequence encoding this CDR3. The J gene is TRBJ2-5, the V gene TRBV11-2, with TRBD2 matching 11 bases. V was clipped by 5 bases and J by 1 base; unmatched bases: 3. This CDR3 has 15 residues. Germline V gives CDR1 SGHAT, CDR2 FQNNGV. CDR3 coding DNA: TGTGCCAGCAGCCGGACTAGCGGGCCCCAAGAGACCCAGTACTTC. Translated: CASSRTSGPQETQYF. Full variable domain (rest looked up from reference TRBV11-2 and TRBJ2-5): EAGVAQSPRYKIIEKRQSVAFWCNPISGHATLYWYQQILGQGPKLLIQFQNNGVVDDSQLPKDRFSAERLKGVDSTLKIQPAKLEDSAVYLCASSRTSGPQETQYFGPGTRLLVL.

The chain joins TRBV29-1 to TRBJ1-1; 8 bases align to TRBD1. V lost 1 base and J lost 7; bases outside the gene matches: 2. Germline V CDR1 and CDR2: SQVTM, ANQGSEA. The CDR3 runs 12 residues. The CDR3 loop reads CSVEGTGIEAFF. Here the CDR3 DNA reads TGCAGCGTTGAAGGGACAGGGATTGAAGCTTTCTTT.

The V and J genes are TRBV5-1 and TRBJ2-5; D gene uncertain. Germline V lookup: CDR1 SGHRS, CDR2 YFSETQ. This CDR3 is 14 amino acids long. V shed 1 base and J shed 5 bases, with 12 bases lying between them. CDR3 residues: CASSLFPGSETQYF. CDR3 coding DNA: TGCGCCAGCAGCTTGTTTCCCGGGTCGGAGACCCAGTACTTC.

On this clone: This specimen includes other DNA sequences encoding the same CDR3. This rearrangement joins TRBV3-1 (or the pseudogene TRBV3-2) to TRBJ1-2; D not certain. The V end was cut by 4 bases, the J end by 3 bases, with 3 bases between. Germline values: CDR1 LGHDT, CDR2 YNNKEL (reference sequence). The CDR3 has 11 residues. The CDR3 loop is CASSRDYGYTF. The CDR3 DNA follows: TGTGCCAGCAGCCGAGACTATGGCTACACCTTC.